Below, 30 T cell receptor beta chains from the same sample are listed, as sequenced in a study of blood T cell repertoires in COVID-19. Libraries were prepared by immunoSEQ multiplex PCR; TCRdb keeps only in-frame clonotypes and omits some of them. The profile shows about 400,000 clones, 70% to 90% of them singletons. The sample taken for sequencing was peripheral blood. The receptors derive from a man aged 35-49 years with acute or convalescent COVID-19.

The J gene is TRBJ2-3, the V gene TRBV5-1; 12 nucleotides match TRBD2. Germline assignment: CDR1 SGHRS and CDR2 YFSETQ. This CDR3 has 17 amino acids. Trimming took 0 bases from V and 2 from J; bases not matched to a gene: 4. CDR3 residues: CASSLELAGGLTDTQYF. CDR3 bases: TGCGCCAGCAGCTTGGAACTAGCGGGGGGCCTCACAGATACGCAGTATTTT.

The CDR3: CASSSRLATITDTQYF. CDR3 DNA: TGTGCCAGCAGTTCTCGACTAGCCACAATCACAGATACGCAGTATTTT. This chain connects TRBV5-6 to TRBJ2-3; 7 nucleotides line up with TRBD2. Germline CDR1 SGHDT, CDR2 YYEEEE. This CDR3 contains 16 residues. V shed 5 bases, J shed 2 bases, and the junction held 11 bases outside the gene matches. Using reference TRBV5-6 and TRBJ2-3 for the parts outside the CDR3, the full variable domain is DAGVTQSPTHLIKTRGQQVTLRCSPKSGHDTVSWYQQALGQGPQFIFQYYEEEERQRGNFPDRFSGHQFPNYSSELNVNALLLGDSALYLCASSSRLATITDTQYFGPGTRLTVL.

Of note for this clone: This sample includes further DNA sequences coding for the same CDR3. The rearrangement joins TRBV6-5 to TRBJ1-1; D perhaps matches TRBD1 (5 bases). V was cut by 2 bases and J by 4 bases, with 11 bases left in between. Germline V gives CDR1 MNHEY, CDR2 SVGAGI. CDR3 size: 14 residues. CDR3 sequence (DNA): TGTGCCAGCAGTTACACGGGGGGAGGCACTGAAGCTTTCTTT. Translation gives CASSYTGGGTEAFF.

The chain joins TRBV7-9 to TRBJ1-2; D not certain. This CDR3 spans 12 amino acids. Germline CDR1 and CDR2: SEHNR and FQNEAQ (reference sequence). V was clipped by 5 bases and J by 4 bases, with 8 bases between them. CDR3 region: CASSPIGYGYTF. In DNA form, the CDR3 reads TGTGCCAGCAGCCCGATCGGCTATGGCTACACCTTC.

The chain recombines TRBV19 with TRBJ1-1, with D possibly TRBD1 on 6 matching bases. CDR3 length equals 14 residues. V dropped 4 bases and J dropped 5 bases, with 14 bases sitting between them. Germline values: CDR1 LNHDA, CDR2 SQIVND (reference sequence). The DNA of the CDR3 is TGTGCCAGTAGTACCGGACAGTTAGGGACTGAAGCTTTCTTT. Its protein product is CASSTGQLGTEAFF.

The chain joins TRBV7-9 to TRBJ1-5; D is perhaps TRBD1 (5 bases). Germline CDR1 is SEHNR and CDR2 is FQNEAQ (reference sequence). Between the trimmed V and J ends, which lost 5 bases and 7 bases, there was a span of 9 bases. This CDR3 contains 12 residues. For the CDR3, the DNA is TGTGCCAGCAGCACCCGGGGGCAGCCCCAGCATTTT. Translation gives CASSTRGQPQHF.

CDR3 residues: CASSRGVGGLAGPNSYEQYF. In DNA, the CDR3 is TGTGCCAGCAGCCGAGGGGTAGGGGGACTAGCGGGACCTAACTCCTACGAGCAGTACTTC. This chain links TRBV7-8 with TRBJ2-7, with 13 bases that match TRBD2. CDR1 and CDR2 (germline): SGHVS, FQNEAQ. J gave up 0 bases and V 5 bases, and 16 bases lay outside the gene matches. The CDR3 covers 20 residues. Full variable domain (remainder filled in from reference TRBV7-8 and TRBJ2-7): GAGVSQSPRYKVAKRGQDVALRCDPISGHVSLFWYQQALGQGPEFLTYFQNEAQLDKSGLPSDRFFAERPEGSVSTLKIQRTQQEDSAVYLCASSRGVGGLAGPNSYEQYFGPGTRLTVT.

The sample holds a few counts of this clone. V usage is TRBV28 and J usage is TRBJ1-2; D not certain. There are 12 residues in the CDR3. Trimming took off 3 bases at V and 5 bases at J, with 7 bases between the two ends. Germline CDR1 is MDHEN and CDR2 is SYDVKM. Here the CDR3 reads CASSFVRYGYTF. CDR3 in DNA: TGTGCCAGCAGTTTTGTCCGTTATGGCTACACCTTC.

This chain uses TRBV18 with TRBJ2-1; 7 bases align to TRBD2. The V segment lost 3 bases and the J segment 7 bases; nucleotides outside the gene matches: 12. The CDR3 runs 16 residues. The germline CDR1 and CDR2 sequences are KGHSH and LQKENI. In nucleotides, the CDR3 is TGTGCCAGCTCACCTCTTGGGGCGGGAGCGGAAAATGAGCAGTTCTTC. Residues: CASSPLGAGAENEQFF.

The rearrangement links TRBV7-3 to TRBJ1-1; TRBD1 is a possible D gene (6 bases). CDR3 length: 15 amino acids. Trimming took off 1 base at V and 1 base at J, with 10 bases between the two ends. CDR1 and CDR2 from the germline V gene are SGHTA and FQGTGA. CDR3 region: CASSLMRTANTEAFF. CDR3 DNA sequence: TGTGCCAGCAGCTTAATGAGGACAGCGAACACTGAAGCTTTCTTT.

The genes are TRBV27 and TRBJ2-3, with D tentatively TRBD2 (5 bases). Trimming took 5 bases from V and 4 from J, leaving 7 bases between them. Germline assignment: CDR1 MNHEY and CDR2 SMNVEV (reference sequence). The CDR3 is 12 amino acids. CDR3: CASSKRPDTQYF. The DNA of the CDR3 is TGTGCCAGCAGTAAGCGGCCAGATACGCAGTATTTT.

The V and J genes are TRBV12-3 or TRBV12-4 and TRBJ2-3, with no clear D. The CDR3 length is 13 residues. With 0 bases removed from V and 6 bases from J, the gap between germline ends came to 7 bases. The CDR3 bases are TGTGCCAGCAGTTTAGCGCCCCAGGATACGCAGTATTTT. Protein sequence: CASSLAPQDTQYF.

The chain employs TRBV4-3 and TRBJ1-6; TRBD1 matches 7 bases. The junction had 4 bases not matched to a gene; V was cut back by 3 bases and J by 5 bases. The CDR3 runs to 15 residues. Germline CDR1 and CDR2: LGHNA and YSLEER. CDR3 coding DNA: TGCGCCAGCAGCCAGGCAGGGGGGAATAATTCACCCCTCCACTTT. Protein product: CASSQAGGNNSPLHF.

J is TRBJ1-1 and V is TRBV30; 12 positions agree with TRBD1. The V gene end was trimmed by 2 bases and the J gene end by 1 base; junction bases not matched to a gene: 5. The CDR3 runs to 16 residues. Germline loops: CDR1 GTSNPN, CDR2 SVGIG (reference sequence). For the CDR3, the DNA is TGTGCCTGGAGTTATTGGGACAGGGGGCGGAACACTGAAGCTTTCTTT. This codes for CAWSYWDRGRNTEAFF.

The chain is built from TRBV28 and TRBJ2-1; 7 nucleotides match TRBD1. This CDR3 comprises 16 residues. Per germline, CDR1 MDHEN and CDR2 SYDVKM. V gave up 3 bases and J gave up 0 bases; unmatched junction bases: 5. Here the CDR3 reads CASSLVRDSSYNEQFF. For the CDR3, the DNA is TGTGCCAGCAGTTTGGTCCGGGACAGCTCCTACAATGAGCAGTTCTTC.

This chain uses TRBV9 with TRBJ2-1, with TRBD2 identical over 7 bases. The CDR3 extends over 17 amino acids. Per germline, CDR1 SGDLS and CDR2 YYNGEE. V gave up 2 bases and J gave up 0 bases; unmatched junction bases: 8. The CDR3 region is CASSVVGGSVSYNEQFF. Here the CDR3 DNA reads TGTGCCAGCAGCGTGGTCGGCGGGAGTGTCTCCTACAATGAGCAGTTCTTC.

Note on this clone: A junction end diverges from the germline sequence, so it may reflect a read error. CDR3 amino acids: CASSSYTGQFLSF. The CDR3, as DNA: TGTGCCAGCAGCTCTTATACAGGACAGTTCCTCTCTTTT. V gene TRBV7-6 combines with J gene TRBJ1-1, with D possibly TRBD1 on 6 matching bases. Germline assignment: CDR1 SGHVS and CDR2 FNYEAQ. The CDR3 runs to 13 residues.

V usage is TRBV7-3 and J usage is TRBJ1-6; 9 nucleotides line up with TRBD1. This CDR3 is 16 amino acids long. Germline-derived CDR1 and CDR2 are SGHTA and FQGTGA. The junction had 5 bases not matched to a gene; V was cut back by 5 bases and J by 3 bases. CDR3 DNA: TGTGCCAGCAGCCGGACAGGGGCTAACTATAATTCACCCCTCCACTTT. Protein sequence: CASSRTGANYNSPLHF.

This chain uses TRBV11-3 with TRBJ2-1, with no clear D. CDR3 length: 15 residues. V was trimmed by 3 bases and J by 5 bases, leaving 14 bases between them. CDR1 is SGHNT and CDR2 is YENEEA in the germline V gene. The CDR3 loop is CASSLFSSADNEQFF. CDR3 sequence (DNA): TGTGCCAGCAGCTTGTTCAGCTCCGCGGACAATGAGCAGTTCTTC.

The rearrangement uses TRBV7-2 and TRBJ1-2; 11 bases are a match to TRBD1. J gave up 7 bases and V 4 bases, and 5 bases lay outside the gene matches. The CDR3 is made up of 14 amino acids. Germline values: CDR1 SGHTA, CDR2 FQGNSA. In nucleotides, the CDR3 is TGTGCCAGCAGCTCAGGACAGGGGGCCATTGGCTACACCTTC. Amino acids: CASSSGQGAIGYTF.

This chain links TRBV27 with TRBJ1-1, with D possibly being TRBD1 (6 bases). The CDR3 totals 15 residues. Germline assignment: CDR1 MNHEY and CDR2 SMNVEV (reference sequence). V was cut by 6 bases and J by 4 bases, with 18 bases left in between. CDR3 sequence (DNA): TGTGCCAGCAGCCTACAGAACAGGGAAATCACTGAAGCTTTCTTT. It codes for CASSLQNREITEAFF.

Only one count was recorded for this clone. The V gene is TRBV2, the J gene TRBJ2-7; perhaps TRBD1 as D (7 bases). In germline, CDR1 is SNHLY, CDR2 FYNNEI. Trimming cost V 4 bases and J 6 bases, with 13 bases left between them. CDR3 size: 13 residues. The CDR3 bases are TGTGCCAGCAGTGCCGACCAGGGGGGCGAGCAGTACTTC. Its translation: CASSADQGGEQYF.

The chain has TRBV15 and TRBJ1-4; 8 positions agree with TRBD1. Germline V gene data show CDR1 as LNHNV and CDR2 as YYDKDF (reference sequence). J was trimmed by 8 bases and V by 0 bases; bases with no gene match: 14. CDR3 size: 18 residues. In DNA form, the CDR3 reads TGTGCCACCAGCAGAGATTTCCCTCAGACAGGGGTAGGAGAAAAACTGTTTTTT. Translated, it gives CATSRDFPQTGVGEKLFF.

The rearrangement links TRBV12-3 or TRBV12-4 to TRBJ1-1; the D is unclear. V lost 8 bases to trimming and J lost 1 base, with 8 bases between them. The CDR3 is 12 amino acids. The CDR3 spells CASVRQNTEAFF. CDR3 in DNA: TGTGCCAGCGTCAGACAGAACACTGAAGCTTTCTTT.

This clone was picked up a small number of times. V gene TRBV7-8 combines with J gene TRBJ1-1; 9 nucleotides align to TRBD1. The germline V gene has CDR1 SGHVS and CDR2 FQNEAQ. V lost 5 bases, J lost 1 base, and 5 bases stayed unmatched. There are 15 residues in the CDR3. CDR3 protein: CASSIKQGANTEAFF. Here the CDR3 DNA reads TGTGCCAGCAGCATAAAACAGGGGGCGAACACTGAAGCTTTCTTT.

The V call is TRBV11-3, the J call TRBJ2-3, with 9 bases fitting TRBD1. CDR1 and CDR2 from the germline V gene are SGHNT and YENEEA. Trimming removed 5 bases from V and 3 bases from J; junction bases left unmatched: 3. The length of the CDR3 is 14 residues. The CDR3 nucleotides read TGTGCCAGCAGCCCGACAGGGGGGACAGATACGCAGTATTTT. Amino acid sequence: CASSPTGGTDTQYF.

V usage is TRBV5-6 and J usage is TRBJ2-2; 14 bases map to TRBD2. CDR1 is SGHDT, CDR2 YYEEEE, per germline. This CDR3 comprises 18 residues. V was clipped by 1 base and J by 7 bases; unmatched bases: 9. The CDR3 DNA reads as TGTGCCAGCAGCTTGACCCCGGGACTAGCGGGGGTCGGCGGGGAGCTGTTTTTT. Its translation is CASSLTPGLAGVGGELFF.

The rearrangement joins TRBV27 to TRBJ2-5; D possibly corresponds to TRBD1 (6 bases). This CDR3 region has 12 residues. Germline V gene lookup returns CDR1 MNHEY and CDR2 SMNVEV (reference sequence). Trimming removed 10 bases from V and 9 bases from J, with 18 bases in between. CDR3 loop: CATQRQEGSQYF. The CDR3 nucleotides are TGTGCCACGCAAAGACAGGAAGGATCCCAGTACTTC.

This chain uses TRBV5-6 with TRBJ2-7; possible D gene TRBD2, 6 bases. Germline V gene sequence: CDR1 SGHDT, CDR2 YYEEEE. V lost 5 bases to trimming and J lost 7 bases, with 19 bases between them. The CDR3 runs 14 residues. CDR3 residues: CASRSRDGELEQYF. For the CDR3, the DNA is TGTGCCAGCAGATCGCGGGACGGAGAATTAGAGCAGTACTTC. Full variable domain (remainder filled in from reference TRBV5-6 and TRBJ2-7): DAGVTQSPTHLIKTRGQQVTLRCSPKSGHDTVSWYQQALGQGPQFIFQYYEEEERQRGNFPDRFSGHQFPNYSSELNVNALLLGDSALYLCASRSRDGELEQYFGPGTRLTVT.

The V gene is TRBV23-1, the J gene TRBJ1-5, with 9 bases aligning to TRBD1. TRBV23-1 has ORF status, its function being uncertain. CDR3 length: 14 amino acids. The junction had 2 bases not matched to a gene; V was cut back by 1 base and J by 7 bases. CDR3 sequence reads: CASSQWDRAQPQHF. CDR3 nucleotides: TGCGCCAGCAGTCAATGGGACAGGGCGCAGCCCCAGCATTTT.